This T cell receptor beta chain was recovered during a study of metastatic and nonmetastatic thyroid tumors. Looking at the study overall: Malignant thyroid and benign thyroid patients provided blood and tumor or nodule tissue whose repertoires were compared.

Findings and limits, study-wide: TCR beta diversity was reportedly significantly higher in malignant thyroid tumors than benign nodules, in blood and tumor.

This clone was counted many times. Its antigen remains unidentified. How the authors handled the data: The study took CDR3 differences across clinicopathological groups and made a distant-metastasis classifier for papillary thyroid cancer from them. TCRdb re-processed the PCR reads through MiXCR. For this entry, the V and J calls and clone size follow TCRdb and not the study's own pipeline. The sample includes roughly 30,000 clones, around a quarter of them seen just once. The V and J ends lost 3 bases and 6 bases, in that order; junction bases with no gene match: 4. Looked up from germline, CDR1 is SNHLY and CDR2 is FYNNEI. The CDR3 has 16 residues. Until they underwent thyroid surgery, no patient had received any treatment.

The specimen sequenced was blood. The source is a female donor with papillary thyroid cancer or a benign thyroid nodule (not recorded which). Some clones in this sample may be carry-over from other donors' samples. V and J are TRBV2 and TRBJ2-1, with 14 positions matching TRBD2. The CDR3, as DNA: TGTGCCAGCAGTGAGACTAGCGGGAGGGCCGTCAATGAGCAGTTCTTC. It translates to CASSETSGRAVNEQFF. Using reference TRBV2 and TRBJ2-1 for the parts outside the CDR3, the full variable domain is EPEVTQTPSHQVTQMGQEVILRCVPISNHLYFYWYRQILGQKVEFLVSFYNNEISEKSEIFDDQFSVERPDGSNFTLKIRSTKLEDSAMYFCASSETSGRAVNEQFFGPGTRLTVL.